The clone carrying this TCR beta chain is medium-sized (0.01 to 0.1%) in the sample. Its antigen is not identified. From blood, about 240-500 ng of genomic DNA served as TRB template. BIOMED2 TRB-A/B primer pools were used in multiplex TRB PCR. TCRdb analysed the multiplex PCR reads with MiXCR anew, one entry per CDR3 protein. The sample lists fewer than 15,000 distinct CDR3 sequences, around 30% occurring once. These data come from a study of T and B cells in COVID-19 patients. Germline V lookup: CDR1 MNHEY, CDR2 SMNVEV (reference sequence). Trimming took 0 bases from V and 7 from J; bases not matched to a gene: 4. The length of the CDR3 is 15 residues. Findings of the study overall: Exclusive to the recovered cohort were some 2,500 TCR clusters, about 33 of them with low generation probability.

This clonotype was sampled from a human donor who had recovered from COVID-19. The chain couples TRBV27 to TRBJ2-1; 9 nucleotides agree with TRBD2. The sequenced sample consisted of blood. Here the CDR3 DNA reads TGTGCCAGCAGTTTATCTAGCGGGAGTGATAATGAGCAGTTCTTC. This encodes CASSLSSGSDNEQFF.